This T cell receptor (beta chain) came from a study of monozygotic twins with inflammatory bowel disease. Study observations and caveats: No one strong IBD-associated signal or clonotype was supported. Diversity of TCRbeta measured by inverse Simpson was lower in IBD patients than in healthy co-twins. Patients got different immunosuppressive treatments, which may have made their repertoires more variable.

Regarding this clonotype: Its antigen is undetermined.

The CDR3 extends over 16 amino acids. Per germline, CDR1 MNHEY and CDR2 SVGEGT. UMIs incorporating a 6-nucleotide sample barcode were appended by means of template switching. No DNA is given; TCRdb re-called the 5' RACE reads and lists each CDR3 protein once. The table for this sample gives approximately 400,000 distinct CDR3 sequences. Sample: blood. The clonotype originates from a human donor with ulcerative colitis or Crohn's disease, or a healthy co-twin of an affected twin (not recorded which). The chain is built from TRBV6-2 or TRBV6-3 and TRBJ2-2; the TCRdb call, TRBD1, lacks DNA for checking. This chain's CDR3 is CASSYRGQGKAGELFF.